Below, 30 T cell receptor beta chains from the same sample are listed, as sequenced in a study of OX40 agonist ivuxolimab in advanced cancers. The method was the immunoSEQ multiplex PCR assay. Entries here come from immuneACCESS through TCRdb and include only in-frame sequences with V and J called. Some clones fail to appear in such tables; in the studies checked, an unresolved V gene covers under half of the shortfall, and the cause of the remainder is unknown. A total of more than 35,000 clones appear in this sample, roughly 80% of them only once. Of the sample, approximately 7.5% falls within the top ten clones. This specimen was CD4+ or CD8+ T cells sorted from blood, taken in a trial of the OX40 agonist ivuxolimab. The receptors derive from an adult with an advanced solid tumor such as melanoma, head and neck, liver or kidney cancer.

V and J are TRBV5-4 and TRBJ2-3, with 8 bases identical to TRBD1. The CDR3 extends over 17 amino acids. Germline CDR1 is SGHNT and CDR2 is YYREEE (reference sequence). The ends lost 0 bases at V and 5 bases at J; junction bases unmatched: 11. Here the CDR3 reads CASSLAPTGQGGDTQYF. In nucleotides, the CDR3 is TGTGCCAGCAGCTTGGCCCCCACAGGACAGGGTGGAGATACGCAGTATTTT.

The rearrangement uses TRBV27 and TRBJ2-7; D unclear. The CDR3 consists of 16 residues. V dropped 6 bases and J dropped 0 bases, with 18 bases sitting between them. The germline V gene encodes CDR1 MNHEY and CDR2 SMNVEV (reference sequence). CDR3 DNA sequence: TGTGCCAGCAGCTTCTCGATAGGGCAAAGCTCCTACGAGCAGTACTTC. Amino acid sequence: CASSFSIGQSSYEQYF.

This clone was found a few times. CDR3 bases: TGTGCCAGTAGGGGGGCCCTACGATTGAACACTGAAGCTTTCTTT. Amino acids: CASRGALRLNTEAFF. This chain joins TRBV19 and TRBJ1-1; D perhaps matches TRBD1 (6 bases). From germline, CDR1 is LNHDA and CDR2 SQIVND (reference sequence). CDR3 size: 15 residues. V was clipped by 6 bases and J by 0 bases, with 14 bases between them.

The V gene is TRBV4-1, the J gene TRBJ2-7; 7 bases are a match to TRBD2. Trimming removed 2 bases from V and 6 bases from J; junction bases left unmatched: 16. The CDR3 sequence is 17 residues long. The germline gives CDR1 MGHRA, CDR2 YSYEKL. In DNA form, the CDR3 reads TGCGCCAGCAGCCAACTCCCCGCCGGGACTAAATACTCCGAGCAGTACTTC. Residues: CASSQLPAGTKYSEQYF.

The chain has TRBV2 and TRBJ1-1; 7 bases are shared with TRBD1. V dropped 8 bases and J dropped 8; count of bases not matched to a gene: 5. The germline V gene has CDR1 SNHLY and CDR2 FYNNEI. The CDR3 is 11 amino acids. CDR3 DNA sequence: TGTGCCAGCGGACCGACAGGGGAAGCTTTCTTT. Its protein is CASGPTGEAFF.

The chain uses TRBV5-1 and TRBJ1-1; TRBD1 aligns across 7 bases. Germline CDR1 is SGHRS and CDR2 is YFSETQ. There are 14 residues in the CDR3. The ends lost 5 bases at V and 4 bases at J; junction bases unmatched: 8. CDR3 loop: CASRTGSTGTEAFF. CDR3 DNA: TGCGCCAGCAGGACAGGGAGTACAGGCACTGAAGCTTTCTTT.

This clone was observed once. This rearrangement joins TRBV4-1 to TRBJ2-7; 10 positions agree with TRBD2. With V trimmed by 3 bases and J by 5 bases, 7 bases remained unmatched. The CDR3 sequence is 15 residues long. Germline V CDR1 and CDR2: MGHRA, YSYEKL. CDR3 sequence reads: CASSHYLAGGHEQYF. In nucleotides, the CDR3 is TGCGCCAGCAGCCACTACTTAGCGGGAGGCCACGAGCAGTACTTC.

This sequence joins TRBV4-3 and TRBJ2-7; tentative D call: TRBD2 (5 bases). Germline CDR1 reads LGHNA; CDR2 reads YSLEER. V was cut by 4 bases and J by 0 bases, with 13 bases left in between. The length of the CDR3 is 15 residues. CDR3 amino acids: CASSPSAVSSYEQYF. The CDR3 region has the DNA TGCGCCAGCAGCCCATCAGCGGTTAGCTCCTACGAGCAGTACTTC.

This sequence joins TRBV6-6 and TRBJ2-6, with D tentatively TRBD2 (5 bases). Germline-derived CDR1 and CDR2 are MNHNY and SVGAGI (reference sequence). Deletions cut 5 bases from V and 2 bases from J, with 13 bases between. The CDR3 extends over 16 amino acids. The CDR3 nucleotides read TGTGCCAGCAGTCTCCTAGAGGGCACTGGGGCCAACGTCCTGACTTTC. This gives the protein CASSLLEGTGANVLTF.

The chain joins TRBV15 to TRBJ2-7; D might be TRBD1 (5 bases). Germline V gene sequence: CDR1 LNHNV, CDR2 YYDKDF (reference sequence). This CDR3 is 15 amino acids long. Between the trimmed V and J ends, which lost 0 bases and 7 bases, there was a span of 16 bases. The CDR3 region is CATSRDPGRVGEQYF. CDR3 DNA sequence: TGTGCCACCAGCAGAGATCCAGGCAGGGTGGGGGAGCAGTACTTC.

This chain uses TRBV11-2 with TRBJ2-7; no reliable D call. V lost 0 bases and J 1 base, leaving 7 bases between the germline ends. Looked up from germline, CDR1 is SGHAT and CDR2 is FQNNGV. This CDR3 is 14 amino acids long. CDR3 sequence reads: CASSLEGRSYEQYF. The CDR3 DNA reads TGTGCCAGCAGCTTAGAAGGGCGGTCCTACGAGCAGTACTTC.

The chain recombines TRBV10-3 with TRBJ1-1; D gene uncertain. The CDR3 runs to 15 residues. Germline V gene sequence: CDR1 ENHRY, CDR2 SYGVKD. The V end was cut by 0 bases, the J end by 6 bases, with 14 bases between. In DNA form, the CDR3 reads TGTGCCATCAGTGAGTCGGGATACAGTGGGCCTGAAGCTTTCTTT. Protein product: CAISESGYSGPEAFF.

V is TRBV18 and J is TRBJ2-1, with 9 nucleotides matching TRBD2. Germline values: CDR1 KGHSH, CDR2 LQKENI. The trim removed 2 bases at V and 4 bases at J, leaving 3 bases unmatched. This CDR3 is 15 amino acids long. The CDR3 reads CASSPVTSGYNEQFF. CDR3 DNA: TGTGCCAGCTCACCAGTGACTAGCGGATACAATGAGCAGTTCTTC.

This chain connects TRBV19 to TRBJ2-5; 7 positions agree with TRBD2. Germline trimming cut 5 bases from V and 2 bases from J; bases unmatched to any gene: 14. CDR1 is LNHDA, CDR2 SQIVND, per germline (reference sequence). There are 17 residues in the CDR3. CDR3 DNA: TGTGCCAGTAGTCCCCCAAGGGAGGGCGTGGATCAAGAGACCCAGTACTTC. Protein product: CASSPPREGVDQETQYF. Together with reference TRBV19 and TRBJ2-5, the CDR3 gives the full variable domain: DGGITQSPKYLFRKEGQNVTLSCEQNLNHDAMYWYRQDPGQGLRLIYYSQIVNDFQKGDIAEGYSVSREKKESFPLTVTSAQKNPTAFYLCASSPPREGVDQETQYFGPGTRLLVL.

The V call is TRBV11-2, the J call TRBJ2-1, with 15 bases fitting TRBD2. Losses at the gene ends were 5 bases for V and 7 bases for J; bases not matched to a gene: 3. CDR3 length: 15 amino acids. Germline CDR1 and CDR2: SGHAT and FQNNGV. For the CDR3, the DNA is TGTGCCAGCAGCATCGGACTAGCGGGAGGGAATGAGCAGTTCTTC. Its translation is CASSIGLAGGNEQFF.

This chain joins TRBV5-5 and TRBJ2-7; tentatively, D is TRBD1 or TRBD2 (5 bases each). The CDR3 is 14 amino acids. The germline V gene encodes CDR1 SGHKS and CDR2 YYEKEE (reference sequence). V lost 4 bases, J lost 10 bases, and 21 bases lay in between. For the CDR3, the DNA is TGTGCCAGCAGCCTCGGTGGGACGGCTCCGGGTCAGTACTTC. Its protein is CASSLGGTAPGQYF.

This clone was counted only a few times. The rearrangement uses TRBV7-2 and TRBJ2-7, with TRBD2 as a possible D gene (6 bases). CDR1 SGHTA and CDR2 FQGNSA come from the germline V gene. V was pared by 6 bases and J by 5 bases, with 20 bases between. This CDR3 has 15 amino acids. CDR3 in DNA: TGTGCCAGCAGACTCGACCAGCGGGCTTATGACGAGCAGTACTTC. Translating gives CASRLDQRAYDEQYF.

This clone is labeled medium-sized (0.01 to 0.1%). The chain couples TRBV4-3 to TRBJ2-7; the D gene is possibly TRBD2 (8 bases). The germline V and J ends were trimmed by 1 base and 1 base, with 20 bases remaining between them. Germline V lookup: CDR1 LGHNA, CDR2 YSLEER. The CDR3 is 18 amino acids. The CDR3 spells CASSQAIPGGGISYEQYF. The CDR3 DNA follows: TGCGCCAGCAGCCAAGCCATACCGGGAGGGGGCATATCCTACGAGCAGTACTTC.

The V call is TRBV7-9, the J call TRBJ2-7, with 8 positions matching TRBD1. Trimming cost V 1 base and J 6 bases; bases outside gene matches: 8. This CDR3 has 15 residues. Looked up from germline, CDR1 is SEHNR and CDR2 is FQNEAQ (reference sequence). The CDR3 protein is CASSLGQGAWAEQYF. The CDR3 DNA reads TGTGCCAGCAGCTTAGGCCAGGGGGCTTGGGCCGAGCAGTACTTC.

The chain is built from TRBV5-5 and TRBJ2-7, with 9 bases matching TRBD2. The CDR3 spans 15 residues. The ends lost 2 bases at V and 0 bases at J; junction bases unmatched: 3. Germline CDR1 and CDR2: SGHKS and YYEKEE (reference sequence). CDR3 loop: CASSFASGTSYEQYF. The CDR3 DNA is TGTGCCAGCAGCTTCGCTAGCGGGACCTCCTACGAGCAGTACTTC.

V usage is TRBV14 and J usage is TRBJ2-1; 8 bases match TRBD2. The CDR3 extends over 16 amino acids. Germline CDR1 is SGHDN and CDR2 is FVKESK. The V segment lost 0 bases and the J segment 4 bases; nucleotides outside the gene matches: 5. The DNA for the CDR3 is TGTGCCAGCAGCCAAGACTTGGGACTAGTATACAATGAGCAGTTCTTC. Protein: CASSQDLGLVYNEQFF.

The genes are TRBV23-1 and TRBJ2-3, with TRBD1 matching 7 bases. Being an ORF, TRBV23-1 has a function that is uncertain. The CDR3 spans 15 residues. The J segment lost 0 bases and the V segment lost 6 bases, leaving 6 bases of the junction unmatched. DNA of the CDR3: TGCGCCAGCAGCCGACAGGGTAGGAGCACAGATACGCAGTATTTT. It encodes CASSRQGRSTDTQYF.

This chain joins TRBV4-2 and TRBJ1-3; D is perhaps TRBD1 (5 bases). Germline V lookup: CDR1 LGHNA, CDR2 YNFKEQ. The V end was cut by 4 bases, the J end by 0 bases, with 22 bases between. The CDR3 spans 19 residues. The DNA for the CDR3 is TGTGCCAGCAGCCTCGACGCGGGCCGCGGGGGTTACTCTGGAAACACCATATATTTT. Its translation is CASSLDAGRGGYSGNTIYF.

A few counts support this clone. J is TRBJ2-3 and V is TRBV5-1; no clear D gene. Germline loops: CDR1 SGHRS, CDR2 YFSETQ. V was trimmed by 0 bases and J by 0 bases, leaving 11 bases between them. The CDR3 is 16 residues long. CDR3 residues: CASSLESGASTDTQYF. The CDR3 DNA is TGCGCCAGCAGCTTGGAGTCCGGTGCTAGCACAGATACGCAGTATTTT.

The CDR3 DNA sequence: TGTGCCAGCAGAAGAGGGAACTATGGCTACACCTTC. It encodes CASRRGNYGYTF. V usage is TRBV21-1 and J usage is TRBJ1-2. TRBV21-1 is recorded as a pseudogene. The CDR3 is 12 residues long.

The chain uses TRBV19 and TRBJ1-3; TRBD1 aligns across 8 bases. CDR1 is LNHDA and CDR2 is SQIVND in the germline V gene (reference sequence). Germline trimming cut 2 bases from V and 2 bases from J; bases unmatched to any gene: 2. CDR3 size: 15 residues. CDR3: CASSIQGAAGNTIYF. The CDR3 nucleotides read TGTGCCAGTAGTATACAGGGGGCGGCTGGAAACACCATATATTTT. Full variable domain (outside the CDR3, taken from reference TRBV19 and TRBJ1-3): DGGITQSPKYLFRKEGQNVTLSCEQNLNHDAMYWYRQDPGQGLRLIYYSQIVNDFQKGDIAEGYSVSREKKESFPLTVTSAQKNPTAFYLCASSIQGAAGNTIYFGEGSWLTVV.

This chain joins TRBV29-1 and TRBJ2-7; no clear D. The CDR3 runs to 10 residues. The germline V and J ends were trimmed by 6 bases and 3 bases, with 6 bases remaining between them. Germline V gene sequence: CDR1 SQVTM, CDR2 ANQGSEA. The CDR3 loop reads CSVEDYEQYF. CDR3 bases: TGCAGCGTCGAGGACTACGAGCAGTACTTC.

V is TRBV6-1 and J is TRBJ1-1, with 8 nucleotides matching TRBD1. Trimming at V came to 5 bases and at J to 1 base, leaving 3 bases not matched to a gene. The CDR3 totals 14 residues. The V gene's germline CDR1 is MNHNS and CDR2 SASEGT. In DNA form, the CDR3 reads TGTGCCAGCAGTCCTGGGACAGGGAACACTGAAGCTTTCTTT. Amino acids: CASSPGTGNTEAFF.

V is TRBV30 and J is TRBJ2-1, with 9 bases lining up with TRBD1. In germline, CDR1 is GTSNPN, CDR2 SVGIG (reference sequence). The V gene end was trimmed by 3 bases and the J gene end by 6 bases; junction bases not matched to a gene: 6. This CDR3 is 14 amino acids long. This CDR3 reads CAWSSGTGINEQFF. In DNA, the CDR3 is TGTGCCTGGAGCTCCGGGACAGGGATCAATGAGCAGTTCTTC.

CDR3 nucleotides: TGTGCCAGCAGTTCAGGGGGCGCCGGAATGGGCACTGAAGCTTTCTTT. Its translation is CASSSGGAGMGTEAFF. This chain connects TRBV6-5 to TRBJ1-1; 8 positions agree with TRBD1. The trim removed 4 bases at V and 4 bases at J, leaving 11 bases unmatched. Germline lookup yields CDR1 MNHEY and CDR2 SVGAGI. The CDR3 totals 16 residues.